The 32 T cell receptor beta chains listed next were all sequenced from one sample in a study of cytomegalovirus exposure and HLA in healthy donors. Data came from immunoSEQ multiplex PCR; TCRdb stores just in-frame clones and leaves some out. The table includes tens of thousands of clones, roughly 96% detected once. The specimen was PBMCs. These receptor sequences come from a man aged 18 to 30 in good health and CMV-seronegative.

The chain couples TRBV7-9 to TRBJ2-1, with 13 nucleotides matching TRBD2. V was clipped by 2 bases and J by 9 bases; unmatched bases: 10. The CDR3 contains 17 residues. Germline assignment: CDR1 SEHNR and CDR2 FQNEAQ (reference sequence). Here the CDR3 reads CASSLPGLAGVGSEQFF. The CDR3 DNA is TGTGCCAGCAGCTTACCCGGACTAGCGGGAGTCGGGAGTGAGCAGTTCTTC.

The chain has TRBV9 and TRBJ1-1; TRBD1 matches 8 bases. Looked up from germline, CDR1 is SGDLS and CDR2 is YYNGEE. This CDR3 comprises 13 residues. V lost 4 bases to trimming and J lost 5 bases; unmatched junction nucleotides: 4. CDR3 in DNA: TGTGCCAGCAGCCCTCAGGGGGCTACTGAAGCTTTCTTT. Translated: CASSPQGATEAFF.

The J gene is TRBJ1-1, the V gene TRBV10-3; D not certain. Germline CDR1 ENHRY, CDR2 SYGVKD. The V end was cut by 11 bases, the J end by 5 bases, with 12 bases between. CDR3 length: 11 residues. The CDR3 sequence is CAVHGGTEAFF. CDR3 DNA: TGTGCCGTACATGGAGGGACTGAAGCTTTCTTT.

The chain recombines TRBV6-1 with TRBJ1-1; possibly TRBD1 for D (6 bases). Trimming cost V 0 bases and J 5 bases, with 10 bases left between them. The germline gives CDR1 MNHNS, CDR2 SASEGT. The CDR3 totals 14 residues. The CDR3 nucleotides are TGTGCCAGCAGTGAAGCGCAGGGGATGACTGAAGCTTTCTTT. Translated, it gives CASSEAQGMTEAFF.

CDR3 in amino acids: CASSLGGRPYEQYF. In DNA, the CDR3 is TGTGCCAGCAGCTTAGGGGGGAGGCCCTACGAGCAGTACTTC. The chain joins TRBV13 to TRBJ2-7, with D possibly TRBD2 on 6 matching bases. The CDR3 totals 14 residues. V was trimmed by 0 bases and J by 2 bases, leaving 8 bases between them. Germline CDR1 is PRHDT and CDR2 is FYEKMQ (reference sequence).

This chain connects TRBV9 to TRBJ1-3; D perhaps matches TRBD1 (5 bases). Germline V gene lookup returns CDR1 SGDLS and CDR2 YYNGEE. The CDR3 spans 16 residues. V shed 0 bases and J shed 4 bases, with 14 bases lying between them. Here the CDR3 reads CASSVDQGFGGNTIYF. The CDR3, as DNA: TGTGCCAGCAGCGTAGACCAGGGTTTTGGAGGAAACACCATATATTTT.

V gene TRBV6-1 combines with J gene TRBJ1-5, with no clear D. This CDR3 is built from 13 residues. V was trimmed by 3 bases and J by 6 bases, leaving 9 bases between them. Germline assignment: CDR1 MNHNS and CDR2 SASEGT. CDR3 sequence: CASSDYAGQPQHF. CDR3 DNA sequence: TGTGCCAGCAGTGACTACGCGGGTCAGCCCCAGCATTTT.

This chain uses TRBV10-1 with TRBJ2-3, with a tentative D call TRBD2 (5 bases). Germline assignment: CDR1 WNHNN and CDR2 SYGVQD (reference sequence). This CDR3 is built from 14 residues. Trimming took off 4 bases at V and 0 bases at J, with 8 bases between the two ends. CDR3: CASSVRTSTDTQYF. CDR3 coding DNA: TGCGCCAGCAGTGTGAGGACTAGCACAGATACGCAGTATTTT.

The CDR3 spells CAWSVGSLNYGYTF. In DNA form, the CDR3 reads TGTGCCTGGAGTGTTGGGAGTCTTAACTATGGCTACACCTTC. The chain carries TRBV30 and TRBJ1-2; D gene uncertain. Deletions cut 0 bases from V and 1 base from J, with 9 bases between. This CDR3 region has 14 residues. The germline V gene has CDR1 GTSNPN and CDR2 SVGIG (reference sequence).

CDR3 region: CASSLARGVHYGYTF. CDR3 bases: TGTGCCAGCAGCTTAGCTCGGGGGGTCCACTATGGCTACACCTTC. The chain uses TRBV11-2 and TRBJ1-2; tentative D call: TRBD1 (5 bases). From germline, CDR1 is SGHAT and CDR2 FQNNGV. V was trimmed by 1 base and J by 3 bases, leaving 12 bases between them. CDR3 length: 15 amino acids. The variable domain in full, completed from reference TRBV11-2 and TRBJ1-2, reads EAGVAQSPRYKIIEKRQSVAFWCNPISGHATLYWYQQILGQGPKLLIQFQNNGVVDDSQLPKDRFSAERLKGVDSTLKIQPAKLEDSAVYLCASSLARGVHYGYTFGSGTRLTVV.

CDR3 residues: CASSSTQAGAPYEQYF. The CDR3 DNA sequence: TGTGCCAGCAGTTCAACACAAGCGGGAGCACCCTACGAGCAGTACTTC. The genes are TRBV7-9 and TRBJ2-7; 8 bases are shared with TRBD2. J lost 2 bases, V lost 6 bases, and 12 bases had no gene match. The CDR3 runs to 16 residues. Germline CDR1 is SEHNR and CDR2 is FQNEAQ (reference sequence).

This CDR3 reads CASSLDRAGESSEQYF. The CDR3 nucleotides read TGCGCCAGCAGCTTGGATCGGGCGGGAGAATCATCCGAGCAGTACTTC. This rearrangement joins TRBV5-1 to TRBJ2-7; 7 nucleotides line up with TRBD2. This CDR3 contains 16 residues. The V segment lost 0 bases and the J segment 6 bases; nucleotides outside the gene matches: 12. The V gene's germline CDR1 is SGHRS and CDR2 YFSETQ.

The chain is built from TRBV28 and TRBJ1-2; 10 bases fit TRBD1. The V and J ends lost 4 bases and 8 bases, in that order; junction bases with no gene match: 7. CDR3 size: 14 residues. Per germline, CDR1 MDHEN and CDR2 SYDVKM. The CDR3 is CASSSGTGVAGYTF. CDR3 nucleotides: TGTGCCAGCAGTTCCGGGACAGGGGTGGCCGGCTACACCTTC.

The chain combines TRBV27 with TRBJ2-2; 7 bases agree with TRBD1. CDR3 length equals 15 residues. CDR1 and CDR2 from the germline V gene are MNHEY and SMNVEV (reference sequence). With V trimmed by 6 bases and J by 0 bases, 4 bases remained unmatched. DNA of the CDR3: TGTGCCAGCAGAACAGGGACAGCGAACACCGGGGAGCTGTTTTTT. Protein: CASRTGTANTGELFF.

V usage is TRBV28 and J usage is TRBJ1-1, with no clear D. The CDR3 is 14 amino acids. Germline V gene data show CDR1 as MDHEN and CDR2 as SYDVKM. V lost 4 bases and J 1 base, leaving 10 bases between the germline ends. CDR3 coding DNA: TGTGCCAGCAGTTCAGGTGTAAAGAACACTGAAGCTTTCTTT. Amino acids: CASSSGVKNTEAFF.

V and J are TRBV6-1 and TRBJ1-1; possibly TRBD1 for D (6 bases). Between the trimmed V and J ends, which lost 6 bases and 2 bases, there was a span of 16 bases. Germline CDR1 and CDR2: MNHNS and SASEGT. This CDR3 contains 15 residues. The CDR3, as DNA: TGTGCCAGCAGCCCGATGACAGGCTCAAACACTGAAGCTTTCTTT. Protein product: CASSPMTGSNTEAFF.

The chain joins TRBV21-1 to TRBJ2-1; TRBD1 is the table's D call, not checked against the DNA. TRBV21-1 is deemed a pseudogene. This CDR3 has 15 residues. The CDR3 region has the DNA TGTGCCAGCAGCAAACCAGGACAGGACCACAATGAGCAGTTCTTC. Encoded protein: CASSKPGQDHNEQFF.

This CDR3 is CASSRGSVSSYNEQFF. CDR3 bases: TGTGCCAGCAGTCGAGGGTCCGTTAGCTCCTACAATGAGCAGTTCTTC. The chain uses TRBV9 and TRBJ2-1; D possibly corresponds to TRBD2 (5 bases). The CDR3 is 16 residues long. Between the trimmed V and J ends, which lost 5 bases and 0 bases, there was a span of 15 bases. CDR1 is SGDLS, CDR2 YYNGEE, per germline.

This chain links TRBV28 with TRBJ1-2, with TRBD1 matching over 10 bases. From germline, CDR1 is MDHEN and CDR2 SYDVKM. V dropped 5 bases and J dropped 8; count of bases not matched to a gene: 14. The CDR3 totals 16 residues. CDR3 amino acids: CASSGQGGSSTVGYTF. The CDR3 DNA reads as TGTGCCAGCAGTGGACAGGGGGGATCTTCCACAGTGGGCTACACCTTC.

The chain couples TRBV15 to TRBJ2-7, with D tentatively TRBD2 (5 bases). The CDR3 totals 14 residues. Germline CDR1 LNHNV, CDR2 YYDKDF (reference sequence). Trimming left V 1 base short and J 7 bases short, with 14 bases between. CDR3 region: CATSRGGGSGEQYF. In nucleotides, the CDR3 is TGTGCCACCAGCAGAGGAGGAGGTTCGGGGGAGCAGTACTTC.

The chain has TRBV5-6 and TRBJ2-7; D gene uncertain. Per germline, CDR1 SGHDT and CDR2 YYEEEE. The CDR3 extends over 13 amino acids. Trimming took off 1 base at V and 4 bases at J, with 9 bases between the two ends. CDR3 residues: CASSLSSVYEQYF. The CDR3 DNA sequence: TGTGCCAGCAGCTTGAGTTCGGTTTACGAGCAGTACTTC. Full variable domain (outside the CDR3, taken from reference TRBV5-6 and TRBJ2-7): DAGVTQSPTHLIKTRGQQVTLRCSPKSGHDTVSWYQQALGQGPQFIFQYYEEEERQRGNFPDRFSGHQFPNYSSELNVNALLLGDSALYLCASSLSSVYEQYFGPGTRLTVT.

V and J are TRBV19 and TRBJ1-1; D is undetermined. V lost 0 bases, J lost 11 bases, and 16 bases lay in between. CDR1 is LNHDA, CDR2 SQIVND, per germline (reference sequence). The CDR3 runs 14 residues. CDR3 residues: CASSIDREGFGAFF. In DNA, the CDR3 is TGTGCCAGTAGTATAGATCGGGAGGGTTTTGGGGCTTTCTTT.

Only one count was recorded for this clone. The rearrangement uses TRBV6-6 and TRBJ2-7; maybe TRBD2 (7 bases). There are 14 residues in the CDR3. V lost 6 bases to trimming and J lost 3 bases, with 15 bases between them. Germline values: CDR1 MNHNY, CDR2 SVGAGI (reference sequence). CDR3 sequence reads: CASRQSGDNYEQYF. CDR3 nucleotides: TGTGCCAGCAGGCAGAGCGGGGACAACTACGAGCAGTACTTC.

The rearrangement links TRBV13 to TRBJ2-1, with 14 bases fitting TRBD2. The CDR3 runs to 15 residues. The J segment lost 7 bases and the V segment lost 5 bases, leaving 4 bases of the junction unmatched. Per germline, CDR1 PRHDT and CDR2 FYEKMQ (reference sequence). CDR3 nucleotides: TGTGCCAGCAGCCCGGGACTAGCGGGAGAGAATGAGCAGTTCTTC. This encodes CASSPGLAGENEQFF.

The chain joins TRBV13 to TRBJ1-2, with 9 positions matching TRBD1. CDR1 PRHDT and CDR2 FYEKMQ come from the germline V gene (reference sequence). Trimming cost V 5 bases and J 7 bases; bases outside gene matches: 8. The CDR3 has 14 amino acids. This CDR3 reads CASSHGTGSSGYTF. The CDR3 nucleotides are TGTGCCAGCAGCCACGGGACAGGGTCGAGTGGCTACACCTTC.

The rearrangement links TRBV29-1 to TRBJ1-2; 7 bases are a match to TRBD1. The CDR3 totals 12 residues. Looked up from germline, CDR1 is SQVTM and CDR2 is ANQGSEA. The V and J ends lost 4 bases and 3 bases, in that order; junction bases with no gene match: 2. CDR3 nucleotides: TGCAGCGTTGGACAGGGAGACTATGGCTACACCTTC. Residues: CSVGQGDYGYTF.

The V call is TRBV27, the J call TRBJ2-5; TRBD2 aligns across 13 bases. Trimming cost V 3 bases and J 5 bases; bases outside gene matches: 6. Looked up from germline, CDR1 is MNHEY and CDR2 is SMNVEV (reference sequence). The CDR3 has 16 residues. CDR3 coding DNA: TGTGCCAGCAGTTTCGGGACTAGCGGGACGAGGGAGACCCAGTACTTC. Protein sequence: CASSFGTSGTRETQYF.

The CDR3 spells CASSEIEANYGYTF. In DNA form, the CDR3 reads TGTGCCAGCAGTGAGATAGAGGCTAACTATGGCTACACCTTC. The genes are TRBV6-1 and TRBJ1-2; D is undetermined. This CDR3 has 14 amino acids. The germline V and J ends were trimmed by 3 bases and 0 bases, with 8 bases remaining between them. The germline V gene encodes CDR1 MNHNS and CDR2 SASEGT.

The rearrangement links TRBV4-2 to TRBJ2-5, with 7 bases aligning to TRBD2. V dropped 4 bases and J dropped 4; count of bases not matched to a gene: 9. The CDR3 length is 15 residues. Germline lookup yields CDR1 LGHNA and CDR2 YNFKEQ. CDR3 DNA: TGTGCCAGCAGCCCCACCGGGGGGAGACGAGAGACCCAGTACTTC. It translates to CASSPTGGRRETQYF.

This rearrangement joins TRBV6-1 to TRBJ1-3; D remains ambiguous. Germline V CDR1 and CDR2: MNHNS, SASEGT. The CDR3 contains 13 residues. V was trimmed by 8 bases and J by 0 bases, leaving 8 bases between them. The CDR3: CASGPGSGNTIYF. CDR3 DNA: TGTGCCAGCGGTCCCGGCTCTGGAAACACCATATATTTT.

This clone was detected once. This sequence joins TRBV19 and TRBJ1-1; D call uncertain. Trimming took 3 bases from V and 0 from J, leaving 17 bases between them. CDR1 and CDR2 from the germline V gene are LNHDA and SQIVND (reference sequence). There are 17 residues in the CDR3. The CDR3 here is CASSIRVKRRLNTEAFF. For the CDR3, the DNA is TGTGCCAGTAGTATCCGGGTTAAAAGGAGACTGAACACTGAAGCTTTCTTT.

This clone has a single count. The V call is TRBV19, the J call TRBJ2-1; weak D call: TRBD2 (6 bases). V lost 4 bases and J 8 bases, leaving 15 bases between the germline ends. The CDR3 length is 14 residues. Germline CDR1 reads LNHDA; CDR2 reads SQIVND (reference sequence). CDR3 amino acids: CASSTALSGHEQFF. The CDR3 coding sequence is TGTGCCAGTAGTACGGCCCTTAGCGGCCATGAGCAGTTCTTC.